The 15 T cell receptor beta chains reported below all come from one sample, sequenced in a study of beta chain features in type 1 diabetes. The sequenced template was cDNA made from the entire isolated RNA. Profiled with immunoSEQ multiplex PCR; TCRdb holds only in-frame clones, not every one. The table records about half a million clones, about an eighth of them present only once. The material sequenced was naive CD4+ T cells from blood. These TCRs come from a woman in her late teens or twenties in good health.

In this sample, this clone turned up a few times. Written as DNA, the CDR3 is TGCAGCGGTGGAAGGGGGACAGAGACCCAGTACTTC. Translating it yields CSGGRGTETQYF. The chain has TRBV29-1 and TRBJ2-5; maybe TRBD1 (6 bases). CDR3 length equals 12 residues. Germline lookup yields CDR1 SQVTM and CDR2 ANQGSEA. V dropped 7 bases and J dropped 4 bases, with 13 bases sitting between them.

This clone came up a few times. The chain employs TRBV7-9 and TRBJ2-7; D gene uncertain. The CDR3 consists of 14 residues. Looked up from germline, CDR1 is SEHNR and CDR2 is FQNEAQ (reference sequence). The ends were cut back, 1 base at V and 6 bases at J, with 13 bases in the middle. The CDR3 DNA is TGTGCCAGCAGCTTAGGGTTTGGGTCGGGCGAGCAGTACTTC. Translated: CASSLGFGSGEQYF. The full variable domain, in which reference TRBV7-9 and TRBJ2-7 provide the parts outside the CDR3, is DTGVSQNPRHKITKRGQNVTFRCDPISEHNRLYWYRQTLGQGPEFLTYFQNEAQLEKSRLLSDRFSAERPKGSFSTLEIQRTEQGDSAMYLCASSLGFGSGEQYFGPGTRLTVT.

This clone occurred a few times. The chain links TRBV7-2 to TRBJ2-1; 8 positions agree with TRBD2. The J segment lost 0 bases and the V segment lost 5 bases, leaving 6 bases of the junction unmatched. The CDR3 consists of 16 residues. Germline CDR1 reads SGHTA; CDR2 reads FQGNSA. CDR3 sequence: CASSPAGASSYNEQFF. The CDR3 bases are TGTGCCAGCAGCCCAGCGGGAGCCTCCTCCTACAATGAGCAGTTCTTC.

In this sample, this clone turned up a few times. The chain is built from TRBV5-4 and TRBJ2-1; possible D gene TRBD2, 6 bases. With 3 bases removed from V and 9 bases from J, the gap between germline ends came to 22 bases. Per the germline V gene, CDR1 is SGHNT and CDR2 is YYREEE (reference sequence). The length of the CDR3 is 16 residues. The CDR3, as DNA: TGTGCCAGCAGCTCCGGGTTAGTAGCGGTGGTCCGTGAGCAGTTCTTC. This codes for CASSSGLVAVVREQFF.

There are a few counts of this clone. The genes are TRBV2 and TRBJ2-3; D unclear. V was shortened by 1 base and J by 3 bases, with 14 bases between the two germline ends. This CDR3 has 16 amino acids. Germline CDR1 and CDR2: SNHLY and FYNNEI. CDR3 nucleotides: TGTGCCAGCAGTGAAGGCTGGGCAGGCTCGACAGATACGCAGTATTTT. It codes for CASSEGWAGSTDTQYF. The full variable domain, completed using reference TRBV2 and TRBJ2-3, is EPEVTQTPSHQVTQMGQEVILRCVPISNHLYFYWYRQILGQKVEFLVSFYNNEISEKSEIFDDQFSVERPDGSNFTLKIRSTKLEDSAMYFCASSEGWAGSTDTQYFGPGTRLTVL.

This chain uses TRBV29-1 with TRBJ2-7; D might be TRBD1 (5 bases). Germline V gene lookup returns CDR1 SQVTM and CDR2 ANQGSEA. The V end was cut by 5 bases, the J end by 2 bases, with 13 bases between. The CDR3 has 13 residues. The CDR3 nucleotides are TGCAGCGTTACCCACAGGTGGGCCTACGAGCAGTACTTC. Protein product: CSVTHRWAYEQYF.

This clone appeared a few times. This chain joins TRBV27 and TRBJ2-5; either TRBD1 or TRBD2 may fit D (7 bases each). Trimming removed 5 bases at V and 5 bases at J, with 24 bases between. This CDR3 contains 17 residues. Germline V gives CDR1 MNHEY, CDR2 SMNVEV (reference sequence). The CDR3 loop reads CASSQPKGGGGEETQYF. The CDR3 DNA reads TGTGCCAGCAGTCAGCCCAAGGGAGGGGGCGGGGAGGAGACCCAGTACTTC.

This clone was seen a few times. The V call is TRBV7-3, the J call TRBJ1-1; a weak D match, TRBD1 (6 bases). V was clipped by 6 bases and J by 1 base, with 12 bases between them. Per germline, CDR1 SGHTA and CDR2 FQGTGA. CDR3 length: 14 residues. The CDR3, as DNA: TGTGCCAGCAGGATGGCAGGGGCGAACACTGAAGCTTTCTTT. It yields the protein CASRMAGANTEAFF.

V and J are TRBV7-2 and TRBJ2-1; D perhaps matches TRBD1 (6 bases). Germline V gene data show CDR1 as SGHTA and CDR2 as FQGNSA. V was shortened by 5 bases and J by 11 bases, with 10 bases between the two germline ends. The CDR3 is 11 residues long. Written as DNA, the CDR3 is TGTGCCAGCAGCCAGGGGCAGAAGCAGTTCTTC. It encodes CASSQGQKQFF.

This clone was observed a few times. The CDR3 loop is CSGLSGYEQYF. Written as DNA, the CDR3 is TGCAGCGGCCTTTCTGGGTACGAGCAGTACTTC. The chain joins TRBV29-1 to TRBJ2-7; D unclear. V was shortened by 7 bases and J by 4 bases, with 11 bases between the two germline ends. This CDR3 spans 11 amino acids. In germline, CDR1 is SQVTM, CDR2 ANQGSEA.

The chain has TRBV7-9 and TRBJ2-6; no firm D call. The V end lost 5 bases, the J end lost 4 bases, and 12 bases lay between the germline ends. CDR1 and CDR2 from the germline V gene are SEHNR and FQNEAQ (reference sequence). The CDR3 sequence is 15 residues long. The CDR3 coding sequence is TGTGCCAGCAGCGGTCGTTCAGGCGGGGCCAACGTCCTGACTTTC. Its protein product is CASSGRSGGANVLTF.

In its sample, this clone was seen a few times. The V call is TRBV27, the J call TRBJ2-7; 9 positions match TRBD1. Trimming cost V 5 bases and J 0 bases; bases outside gene matches: 5. The CDR3 length is 15 residues. CDR1 MNHEY and CDR2 SMNVEV come from the germline V gene (reference sequence). This CDR3 reads CASSKPGQGSYEQYF. CDR3 DNA: TGTGCCAGCAGTAAGCCGGGACAGGGCTCCTACGAGCAGTACTTC.

A few counts support this clone. V gene TRBV23-1 combines with J gene TRBJ2-3; TRBD1 matches at 9 bases. TRBV23-1 is designated an ORF whose function remains uncertain. V lost 7 bases and J lost 6; bases outside the gene matches: 26. The CDR3 sequence is 20 residues long. Written as DNA, the CDR3 is TGCGCCAGCACCCGCCAAAGGGACAGGGAGGTGATCATTCCTACGGATACGCAGTATTTT. As protein: CASTRQRDREVIIPTDTQYF.

This chain links TRBV7-2 with TRBJ2-5; D ambiguous. The CDR3 spans 14 residues. V lost 1 base, J lost 5 bases, and 11 bases lay in between. Germline CDR1 reads SGHTA; CDR2 reads FQGNSA. The CDR3 sequence: CASSLELRRETQYF. CDR3 DNA sequence: TGTGCCAGCAGCTTAGAGTTACGCAGGGAGACCCAGTACTTC.

This clone was observed a few times. V and J are TRBV10-3 and TRBJ2-5; 10 nucleotides agree with TRBD1. Looked up from germline, CDR1 is ENHRY and CDR2 is SYGVKD. This CDR3 is built from 15 residues. Germline trimming cut 10 bases from V and 5 bases from J; bases unmatched to any gene: 13. CDR3 sequence (DNA): TGTGCCACCCAAAGACAGGGGGCGATTTCGGAGACCCAGTACTTC. This encodes CATQRQGAISETQYF.